This T cell receptor (beta chain) came from a study of T-cell reconstitution after alpha-beta-depleted transplantation in children. The TCRbeta library incorporated unique molecular identifiers. TCRdb fed the PCR reads into MiXCR, producing one record per CDR3 protein. This sample has about 370,000 distinct CDR3 sequences, with approximately 20% found just once. The CDR3 sequence is 12 residues long. Trimming shortened V by 5 bases and J by 4 bases, and 6 bases separated the two germline ends. Germline lookup yields CDR1 SNHLY and CDR2 FYNNEI. The V gene is TRBV2, the J gene TRBJ2-1; unclear D gene. The source of this sequence is a human donor who donated a stem cell graft to a child with acute myeloid leukemia. The input for sequencing was PBMCs from the stem cell graft donor, taken from the stem cell graft. CDR3 residues: CASSLKYNEQFF. The CDR3 nucleotides are TGTGCCAGCAGTCTGAAATACAATGAGCAGTTCTTC.